The 13 T cell receptor beta chains presented below share a single source sample, sequenced in a study of T cell responses to AZD1222 COVID-19 vaccine. The protocol was immunoSEQ multiplex PCR, while the TCRdb copy is restricted to in-frame clones and leaves out a portion. Among 150,000 to 160,000 clones listed, over 80% were seen once. The sample consisted of peripheral blood, taken 28 days after the second AZD1222 dose. Every receptor here comes from an adult who received the AZD1222 COVID-19 vaccine.

The V gene is TRBV30, the J gene TRBJ2-2, with 10 bases that match TRBD2. Trimming cost V 6 bases and J 7 bases; bases outside gene matches: 5. Germline V lookup: CDR1 GTSNPN, CDR2 SVGIG (reference sequence). CDR3 size: 13 residues. The CDR3 here is CACSGRASGELFF. CDR3 DNA: TGTGCCTGCAGCGGGAGGGCGAGCGGGGAGCTGTTTTTT.

This clone is a singleton in its sample. The rearrangement uses TRBV5-1 and TRBJ2-6; 11 bases are shared with TRBD1. Trimming took 7 bases from V and 2 from J; bases not matched to a gene: 8. The CDR3 loop spans 17 amino acids. CDR1 SGHRS and CDR2 YFSETQ come from the germline V gene. Here the CDR3 reads CASGPGQGAPGANVLTF. The CDR3, as DNA: TGCGCCAGCGGGCCAGGACAGGGGGCGCCTGGGGCCAACGTCCTGACTTTC.

The rearrangement joins TRBV5-1 to TRBJ2-2, with TRBD2 matching 7 bases. This CDR3 contains 13 residues. Germline V gene lookup returns CDR1 SGHRS and CDR2 YFSETQ. J lost 7 bases, V lost 0 bases, and 0 bases had no gene match. CDR3 in DNA: TGCGCCAGCAGCTTGGCTAGCGGCGGGGAGCTGTTTTTT. Its translation: CASSLASGGELFF.

The chain employs TRBV13 and TRBJ1-2; no clear D. The CDR3 totals 15 residues. Deletions cut 5 bases from V and 0 bases from J, with 13 bases between. Germline V lookup: CDR1 PRHDT, CDR2 FYEKMQ (reference sequence). The CDR3 loop reads CASSLKARANYGYTF. The CDR3 DNA reads as TGTGCCAGCAGCCTAAAGGCTCGAGCTAACTATGGCTACACCTTC.

The chain joins TRBV28 to TRBJ1-5, with D tentatively TRBD1 (6 bases). This CDR3 is 15 amino acids long. Trimming removed 6 bases at V and 2 bases at J, with 14 bases between. The germline V gene has CDR1 MDHEN and CDR2 SYDVKM. The CDR3 DNA reads as TGTGCCAGCAGGAATACCAGGGGTGGCAATCAGCCCCAGCATTTT. As protein: CASRNTRGGNQPQHF.

V gene TRBV5-5 combines with J gene TRBJ1-2, with 9 positions matching TRBD1. The CDR3 loop spans 16 amino acids. The ends lost 3 bases at V and 4 bases at J; junction bases unmatched: 10. Germline CDR1 and CDR2: SGHKS and YYEKEE (reference sequence). CDR3: CASSSETGTGRYGYTF. CDR3 in DNA: TGTGCCAGCAGCTCGGAGACCGGGACAGGGCGCTATGGCTACACCTTC.

The chain has TRBV12-3 or TRBV12-4 and TRBJ1-2; D is unresolved. V lost 1 base, J lost 8 bases, and 8 bases lay in between. There are 12 residues in the CDR3. The CDR3: CASSLGYTGYTF. The CDR3 bases are TGTGCCAGCAGTTTAGGGTATACGGGCTACACCTTC.

This clone has more than one count but fewer than ten. V usage is TRBV6-4 and J usage is TRBJ2-1; D gene unclear. This CDR3 region has 13 residues. The V end lost 5 bases, the J end lost 9 bases, and 14 bases lay between the germline ends. Germline V gene sequence: CDR1 MRHNA, CDR2 SNTAGT. The DNA of the CDR3 is TGTGCCAGCAGTAGTACGGGCAAGGGTGAGCAGTTCTTC. The encoded protein is CASSSTGKGEQFF.

The CDR3 sequence is CASSQGLAGGTQYF. DNA for the CDR3: TGTGCCAGCAGCCAGGGACTAGCGGGAGGAACGCAGTATTTT. V is TRBV7-8 and J is TRBJ2-3; 15 bases map to TRBD2. Unmatched junction bases numbered 3, after V lost 5 bases and J lost 9 bases. CDR3 length: 14 residues. Per germline, CDR1 SGHVS and CDR2 FQNEAQ.

The chain links TRBV7-8 to TRBJ1-5, with TRBD1 identical over 8 bases. CDR1 is SGHVS, CDR2 FQNEAQ, per germline. V trimming: 5 bases; J trimming: 3 bases; junction bases outside the gene matches: 9. The CDR3 loop spans 16 amino acids. CDR3 amino acids: CASSPRTGRLNQPQHF. CDR3 sequence (DNA): TGTGCCAGCAGCCCGCGGACAGGGAGGCTCAATCAGCCCCAGCATTTT.

The V and J genes are TRBV3-1 (or the pseudogene TRBV3-2) and TRBJ2-1; 7 bases are shared with TRBD2. The CDR3 is made up of 15 amino acids. Germline assignment: CDR1 LGHDT and CDR2 YNNKEL (reference sequence). The junction had 3 bases not matched to a gene; V was cut back by 4 bases and J by 0 bases. CDR3: CASSPSGSSYNEQFF. The DNA of the CDR3 is TGTGCCAGCAGCCCTAGCGGCAGCTCCTACAATGAGCAGTTCTTC.

The V call is TRBV7-2, the J call TRBJ1-3, with D unclear. V was cut by 5 bases and J by 5 bases, with 10 bases left in between. The V gene's germline CDR1 is SGHTA and CDR2 FQGNSA. The CDR3 has 13 residues. CDR3 loop: CASSPEPRNTIYF. The CDR3 nucleotides are TGTGCCAGCAGCCCAGAGCCCCGAAACACCATATATTTT.

The chain links TRBV6-5 to TRBJ2-7; D unresolved. V lost 4 bases to trimming and J lost 0 bases, with 10 bases between them. Germline V lookup: CDR1 MNHEY, CDR2 SVGAGI. The CDR3 has 14 residues. DNA for the CDR3: TGTGCCAGCAGTTTTAAGGAATTCTCCTACGAGCAGTACTTC. This codes for CASSFKEFSYEQYF.